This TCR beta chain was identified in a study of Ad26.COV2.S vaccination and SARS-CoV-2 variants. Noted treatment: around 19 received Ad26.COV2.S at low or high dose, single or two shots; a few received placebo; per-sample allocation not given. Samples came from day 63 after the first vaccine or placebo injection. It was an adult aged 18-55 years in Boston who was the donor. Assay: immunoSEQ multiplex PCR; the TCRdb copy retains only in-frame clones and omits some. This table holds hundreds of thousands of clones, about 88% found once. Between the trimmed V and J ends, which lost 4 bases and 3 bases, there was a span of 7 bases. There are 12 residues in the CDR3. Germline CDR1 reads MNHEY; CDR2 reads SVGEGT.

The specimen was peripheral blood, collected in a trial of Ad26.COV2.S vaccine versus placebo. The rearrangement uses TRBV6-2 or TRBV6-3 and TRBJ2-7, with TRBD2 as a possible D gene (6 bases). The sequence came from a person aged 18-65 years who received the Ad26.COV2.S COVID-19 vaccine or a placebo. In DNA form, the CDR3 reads TGTGCCAGCAGTTTGACTAGCTACGAGCAGTACGTC. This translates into CASSLTSYEQYV.